The T cell receptor beta chain under discussion was sequenced for a study of a mutant IDH1 vaccine in newly diagnosed glioma (dated by TCRdb to 2020 to 2023). Describing the broader study: In the chemotherapy-containing groups, vaccination started alongside temozolomide cycles, whereas in patients who had radiotherapy alone it started 4-6 weeks after radiotherapy. Of the 32 patients who were treated, 62.5% were male and around 40% were female, and the mean age was around 41 years. Prior to enrollment, patients had been given standard therapy consisting of radiotherapy alone, temozolomide alone, or radiochemotherapy with temozolomide, with the combination given to most patients. The week-35 safety follow-up was designated visit V12, and the week-47 end of study was designated visit V13. Peripheral blood was collected at six visits: V03 (baseline), V05, V07, V10, V12 and V13. For exploratory analyses, about 25 treated patients had longitudinal TCRB deep sequencing done wherever samples were available. Overall study results and their limits: According to the authors, sample limitations meant that analyses of patient blood samples could not be reproduced. Availability determined which PBMC samples were chosen for TCRB deep sequencing. Changes in the top peripheral T cell clonotypes picked up by TCRB sequencing did not appear to be linked to pseudoprogression. Immune responses induced by the vaccine were seen in more than 85% of patients across multiple MHC alleles.

The sample's time point label is to be understood as: week 35, safety follow-up. Each vaccine dose, consisting of 300 ug of a 20-mer mutant IDH1 peptide in Montanide, was administered subcutaneously with topical imiquimod. Across visits V03 through V10, patients got a total of eight vaccinations, given in weeks 1, 3, 5, 7, 11, 15, 19 and 23. The donors had newly diagnosed IDH1-mutant astrocytomas of WHO grade 3 or 4 that showed loss of nuclear ATRX. The samples were drawn from NOA16, a multicentre, single-arm, open-label phase I trial in Germany that tested a mutant IDH1 peptide vaccine in humans for the first time. Genomic DNA for TCRB sequencing was isolated from EDTA blood with the DNeasy Blood and Tissue Kit. With regard to this clone: Its specific antigen is unknown. Per-nucleotide qualities are absent, and no much larger clonotype sits a single base away.

CDR1 and CDR2, looked up from the germline V gene (reference sequence), are LNHNV and YYDKDF. Trimming removed 0 bases from V and 4 bases from J, leaving 9 bases between the germline ends. CDR3 length: 14 amino acids, cysteine to phenylalanine. The kept DNA is CDR3 alone, 42 bases in frame from the first base. The library relied on the immunoSEQ multiplex PCR assay. Rearranged TCR beta chain sequences were amplified with the hsTCRB Kit following the manufacturer's protocol. TCRB libraries were sequenced on an Illumina MiSeq. On the authors' methods: The kit vendor's proprietary platform handled demultiplexing, trimming and gene mapping. Sourced from immuneACCESS, this table was stored by TCRdb with only in-frame sequences that have V and J called. A share of the clones is absent; for the studies checked, an unresolved V gene accounts for under half, and the remainder has no known explanation. V, J and clone size reflect that table, while D and trimming were determined from the DNA. The sample data list about 30,000 clones, and around 84% of these were observed just once. The top ten constitute 15% of the sample.

The source was PBMCs, collected from a glioma patient whose treatment included an IDH1 peptide vaccine. This receptor was taken from a man younger than 45 with glioma. The sequence is built from TRBV15 and TRBJ1-2, with the D gene uncertain. The CDR3 region has the sequence CATSRDLATYGYTF. The DNA sequence is given as TGTGCCACCAGCAGAGATCTGGCCACCTATGGCTACACCTTC. Outside the CDR3, residues come from the reference TRBV15 and TRBJ1-2 proteins, so the full variable domain is: DAMVIQNPRYQVTQFGKPVTLSCSQTLNHNVMYWYQQKSSQAPKLLFHYYDKDFNNEADTPDNFQSRRPNTSFCFLDIRSPGLGDTAMYLCATSRDLATYGYTFGSGTRLTVV.